This T cell receptor beta chain was documented in a study of breast tumors, draining lymph nodes, adjacent tissues. Study-wide results and limits: Findings are consistent with lymph node origin and intratumoral expansion of most tumor T cells.

Axillary draining lymph nodes of breast cancer patients supplied the node samples. Concerning this clonotype: Its antigen is unknown. Germline is not matched at one junction end, which may reflect a read error.

The CDR3 extends over 11 amino acids. Germline CDR1 is MNHEY and CDR2 is SMNVEV (reference sequence). One entry per CDR3 protein results from TCRdb running MiXCR on the multiplex PCR reads. Altogether 80,000 to 130,000 distinct CDR3 sequences are present, 20% to 25% being singletons, with the ten largest covering over 1%. J is TRBJ2-1 and V is TRBV27; 7 bases agree with TRBD2. Sample: axillary lymph node tissue. The sequence came from a female donor with breast cancer. Some clones in this sample may be carry-over from other donors' samples. The CDR3 loop reads CASGFGRHEFF. As DNA, the CDR3 is TGTGCCAGCGGTTTCGGGAGGCATGAGTTCTTC.